This T cell receptor beta chain stems from a study of shared clonotypes between healthy human individuals. Recent acute infections and vaccinations were absent in the healthy HIV-negative adult donors. On this clone: No antigen is known for it.

CDR1 is LGHNA and CDR2 is YNFKEQ in the germline V gene. The CDR3 length is 12 residues. V was clipped by 6 bases and J by 6 bases; unmatched bases: 3. Some clones are missing from TCRdb's copy, which holds only in-frame ones; the method was immunoSEQ multiplex PCR. The data show around 1,100,000 clones, 60% to 85% seen once. Study-level results: Clonotypes that were shared across a handful of donors made up approximately 5.1% of naive CD4 clonotypes. Non-shared clonotypes showed lower generation probabilities than clonotypes common to all four donors.

The gene calls are TRBV4-2 and TRBJ2-3, with 7 bases aligning to TRBD2. The sequence came from a man younger than 35 in good health. Some clones in this sample may be carry-over from other donors' samples. Sequencing input: memory CD4+ T cells from PBMCs. Regarding subset: CD45RA-negative fraction. Here the CDR3 reads CASRGGGDTQYF. The CDR3 nucleotides are TGTGCCAGCAGGGGGGGAGGGGATACGCAGTATTTT.